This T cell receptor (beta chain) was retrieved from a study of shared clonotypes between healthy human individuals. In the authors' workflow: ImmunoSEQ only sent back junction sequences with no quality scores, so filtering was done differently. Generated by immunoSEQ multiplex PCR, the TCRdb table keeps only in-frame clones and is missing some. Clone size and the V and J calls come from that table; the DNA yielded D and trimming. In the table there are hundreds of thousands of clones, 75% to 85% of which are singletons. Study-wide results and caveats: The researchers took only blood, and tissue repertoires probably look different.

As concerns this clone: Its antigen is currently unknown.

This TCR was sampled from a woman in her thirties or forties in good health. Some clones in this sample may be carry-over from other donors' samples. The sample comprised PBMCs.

The CDR3 nucleotides are TGTGCCAGCAGTTTAAAATCATCAGTCAGGGATAGATACTTC. Its protein product is CASSLKSSVRDRYF. The genes are TRBV28 and TRBJ2-5; maybe TRBD1 (5 bases). CDR1 is MDHEN and CDR2 is SYDVKM in the germline V gene. CDR3 length: 14 residues. Trimming shortened V by 2 bases and J by 14 bases, and 21 bases separated the two germline ends.